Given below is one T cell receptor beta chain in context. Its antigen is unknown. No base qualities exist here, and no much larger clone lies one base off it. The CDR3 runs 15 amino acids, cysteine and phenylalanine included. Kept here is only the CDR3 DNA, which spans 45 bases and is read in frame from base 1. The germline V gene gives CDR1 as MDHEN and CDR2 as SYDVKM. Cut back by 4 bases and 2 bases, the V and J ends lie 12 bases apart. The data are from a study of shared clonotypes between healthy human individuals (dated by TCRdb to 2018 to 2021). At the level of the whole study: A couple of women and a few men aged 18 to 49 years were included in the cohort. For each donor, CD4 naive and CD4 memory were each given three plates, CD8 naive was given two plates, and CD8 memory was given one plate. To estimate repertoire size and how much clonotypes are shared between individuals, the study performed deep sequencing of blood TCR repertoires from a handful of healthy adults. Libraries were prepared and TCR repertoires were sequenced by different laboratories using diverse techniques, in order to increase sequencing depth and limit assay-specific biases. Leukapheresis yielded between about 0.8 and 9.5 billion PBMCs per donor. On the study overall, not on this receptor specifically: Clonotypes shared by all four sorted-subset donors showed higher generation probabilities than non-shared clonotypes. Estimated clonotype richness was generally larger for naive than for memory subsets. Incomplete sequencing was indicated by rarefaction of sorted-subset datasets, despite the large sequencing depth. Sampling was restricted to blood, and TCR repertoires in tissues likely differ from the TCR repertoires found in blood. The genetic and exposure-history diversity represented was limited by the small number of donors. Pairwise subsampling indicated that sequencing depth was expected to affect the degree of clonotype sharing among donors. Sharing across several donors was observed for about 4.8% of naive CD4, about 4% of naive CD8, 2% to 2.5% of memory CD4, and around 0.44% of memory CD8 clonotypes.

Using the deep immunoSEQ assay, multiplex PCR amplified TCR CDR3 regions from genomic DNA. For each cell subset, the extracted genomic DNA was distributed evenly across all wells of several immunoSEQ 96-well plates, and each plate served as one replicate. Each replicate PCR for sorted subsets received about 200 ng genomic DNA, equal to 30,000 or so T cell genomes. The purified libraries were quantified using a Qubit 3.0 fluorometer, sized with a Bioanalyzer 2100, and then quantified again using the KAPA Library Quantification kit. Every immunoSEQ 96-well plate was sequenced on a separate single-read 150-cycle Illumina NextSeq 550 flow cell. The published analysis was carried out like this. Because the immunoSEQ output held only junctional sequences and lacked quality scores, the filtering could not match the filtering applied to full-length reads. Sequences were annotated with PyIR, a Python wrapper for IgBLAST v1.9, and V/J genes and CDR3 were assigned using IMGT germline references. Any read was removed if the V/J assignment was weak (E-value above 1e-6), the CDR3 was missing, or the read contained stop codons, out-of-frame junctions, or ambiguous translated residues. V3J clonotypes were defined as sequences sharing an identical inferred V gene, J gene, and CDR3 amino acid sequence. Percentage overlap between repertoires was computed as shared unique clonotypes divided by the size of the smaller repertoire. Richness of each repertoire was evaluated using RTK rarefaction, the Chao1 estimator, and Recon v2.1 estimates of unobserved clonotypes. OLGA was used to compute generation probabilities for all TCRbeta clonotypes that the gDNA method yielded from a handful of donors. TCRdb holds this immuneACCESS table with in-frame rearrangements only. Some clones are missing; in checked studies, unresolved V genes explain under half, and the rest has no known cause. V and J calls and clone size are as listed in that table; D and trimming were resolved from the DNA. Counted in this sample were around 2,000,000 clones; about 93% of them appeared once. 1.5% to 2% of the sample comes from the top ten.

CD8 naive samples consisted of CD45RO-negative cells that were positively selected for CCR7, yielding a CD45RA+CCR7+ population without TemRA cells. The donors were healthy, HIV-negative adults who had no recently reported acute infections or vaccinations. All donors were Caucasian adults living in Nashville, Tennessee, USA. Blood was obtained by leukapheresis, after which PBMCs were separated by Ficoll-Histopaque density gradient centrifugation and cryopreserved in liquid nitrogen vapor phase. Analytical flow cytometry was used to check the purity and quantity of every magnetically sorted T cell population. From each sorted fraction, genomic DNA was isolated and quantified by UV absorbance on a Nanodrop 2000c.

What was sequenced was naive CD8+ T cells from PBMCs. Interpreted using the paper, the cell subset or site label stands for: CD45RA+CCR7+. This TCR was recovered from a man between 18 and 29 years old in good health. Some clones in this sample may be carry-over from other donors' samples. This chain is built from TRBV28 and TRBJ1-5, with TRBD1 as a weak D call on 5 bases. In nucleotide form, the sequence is TGTGCCAGCAGTTCTTGGGGGGATCGCAATCAGCCCCAGCATTTT. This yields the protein CASSSWGDRNQPQHF.